This T cell receptor (beta chain) was found in a study of shared clonotypes between healthy human individuals. This CDR3 is built from 16 residues. The V and J ends lost 5 bases and 0 bases respectively, with 11 bases between them. From germline, CDR1 is WSHSY and CDR2 SAAADI. The genomic DNA of each subset was split evenly across several immunoSEQ plates. Sequencing used immunoSEQ multiplex PCR; TCRdb keeps in-frame clones, though not all of them. The top ten clones hold around 0.14% of a sample with about 2,500,000 clones, approximately 90% of them seen once. Recent acute infections and vaccinations were absent in the healthy HIV-negative adult donors. About this clone itself: Its target is unknown.

Regarding the study as a whole: The naive CD4 repertoires of a few donors were compared, and approximately 4.5% of clonotypes were shared. Sampling covered blood only; tissue repertoires likely differ.

Sequenced input: naive CD4+ T cells sorted from blood. Sample subset: CD45RA+ positively selected. The clonotype comes from a man aged 18 to 29 in good health. The genes are TRBV10-2 and TRBJ2-6, with D possibly being TRBD1 (5 bases). The CDR3 nucleotides are TGCGCCAGCAGTCGACAGAGTAACTCTGGGGCCAACGTCCTGACTTTC. Translated: CASSRQSNSGANVLTF.